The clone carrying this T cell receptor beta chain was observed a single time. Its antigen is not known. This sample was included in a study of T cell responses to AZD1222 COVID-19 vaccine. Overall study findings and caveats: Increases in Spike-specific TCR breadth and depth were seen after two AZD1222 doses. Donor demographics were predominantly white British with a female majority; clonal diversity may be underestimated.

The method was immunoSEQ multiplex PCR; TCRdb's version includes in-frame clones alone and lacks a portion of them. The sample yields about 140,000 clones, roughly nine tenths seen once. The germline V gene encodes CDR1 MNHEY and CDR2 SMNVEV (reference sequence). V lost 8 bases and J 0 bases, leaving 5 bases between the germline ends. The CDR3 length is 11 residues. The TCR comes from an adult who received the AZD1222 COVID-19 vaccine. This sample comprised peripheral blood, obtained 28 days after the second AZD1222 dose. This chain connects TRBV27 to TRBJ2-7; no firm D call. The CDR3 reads CASLSSYEQYF. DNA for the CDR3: TGTGCCAGCCTAAGCTCCTACGAGCAGTACTTC.